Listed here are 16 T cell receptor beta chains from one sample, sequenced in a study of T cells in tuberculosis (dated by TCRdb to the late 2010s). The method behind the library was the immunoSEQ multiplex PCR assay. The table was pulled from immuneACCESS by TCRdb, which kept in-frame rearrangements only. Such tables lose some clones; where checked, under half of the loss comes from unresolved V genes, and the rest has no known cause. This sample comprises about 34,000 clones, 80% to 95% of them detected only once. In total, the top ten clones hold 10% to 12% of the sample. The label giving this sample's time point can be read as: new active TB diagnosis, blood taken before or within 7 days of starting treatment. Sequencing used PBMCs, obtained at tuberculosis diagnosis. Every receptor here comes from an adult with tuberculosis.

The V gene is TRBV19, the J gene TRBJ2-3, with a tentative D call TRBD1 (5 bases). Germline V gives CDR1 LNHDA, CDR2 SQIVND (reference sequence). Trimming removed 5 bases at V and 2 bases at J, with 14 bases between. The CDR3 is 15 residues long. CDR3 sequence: CASSHRKGLTDTQYF. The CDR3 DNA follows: TGTGCCAGTAGTCACCGGAAGGGGCTCACAGATACGCAGTATTTT.

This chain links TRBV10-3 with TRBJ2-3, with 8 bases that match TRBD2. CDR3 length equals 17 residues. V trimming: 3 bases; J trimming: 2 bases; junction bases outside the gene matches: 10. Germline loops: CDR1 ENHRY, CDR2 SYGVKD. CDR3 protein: CAISDLETSVVTDTQYF. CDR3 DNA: TGTGCCATCAGTGACCTCGAGACTAGCGTAGTCACAGATACGCAGTATTTT.

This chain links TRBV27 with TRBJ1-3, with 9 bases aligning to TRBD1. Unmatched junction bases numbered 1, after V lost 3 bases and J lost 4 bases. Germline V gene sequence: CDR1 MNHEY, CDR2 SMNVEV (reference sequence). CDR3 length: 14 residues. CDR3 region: CASSLTGGGNTIYF. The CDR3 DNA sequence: TGTGCCAGCAGTTTGACAGGGGGGGGAAACACCATATATTTT.

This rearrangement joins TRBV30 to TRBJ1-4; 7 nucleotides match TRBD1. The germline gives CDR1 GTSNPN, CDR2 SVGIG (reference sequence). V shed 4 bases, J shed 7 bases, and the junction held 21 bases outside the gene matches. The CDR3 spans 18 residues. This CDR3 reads CAWNPRQGFIPNLEKLFF. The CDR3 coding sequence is TGTGCCTGGAACCCCCGACAGGGATTCATCCCCAACCTTGAAAAACTGTTTTTT.

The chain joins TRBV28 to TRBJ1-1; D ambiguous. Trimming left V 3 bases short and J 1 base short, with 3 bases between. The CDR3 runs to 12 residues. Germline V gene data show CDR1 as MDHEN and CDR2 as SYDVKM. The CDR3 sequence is CASSFRNTEAFF. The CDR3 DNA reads TGTGCCAGCAGTTTTCGGAACACTGAAGCTTTCTTT.

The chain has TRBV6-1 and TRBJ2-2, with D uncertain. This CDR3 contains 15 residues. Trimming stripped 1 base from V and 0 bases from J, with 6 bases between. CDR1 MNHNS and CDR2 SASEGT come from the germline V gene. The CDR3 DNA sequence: TGTGCCAGCAGTGAAGGACACGCGAACACCGGGGAGCTGTTTTTT. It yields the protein CASSEGHANTGELFF.

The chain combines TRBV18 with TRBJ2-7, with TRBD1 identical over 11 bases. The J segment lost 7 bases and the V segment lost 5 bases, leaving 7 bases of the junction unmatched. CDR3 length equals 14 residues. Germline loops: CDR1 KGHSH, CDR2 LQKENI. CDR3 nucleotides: TGTGCCAGCTCAACCGGGACAGGGGGAGAGGAGCAGTACTTC. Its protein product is CASSTGTGGEEQYF. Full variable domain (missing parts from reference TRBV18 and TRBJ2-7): NAGVMQNPRHLVRRRGQEARLRCSPMKGHSHVYWYRQLPEEGLKFMVYLQKENIIDESGMPKERFSAEFPKEGPSILRIQQVVRGDSAAYFCASSTGTGGEEQYFGPGTRLTVT.

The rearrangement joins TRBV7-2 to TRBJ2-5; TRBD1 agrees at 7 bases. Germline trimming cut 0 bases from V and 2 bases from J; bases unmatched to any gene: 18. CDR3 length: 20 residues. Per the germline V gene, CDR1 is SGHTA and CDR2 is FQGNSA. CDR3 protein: CASSLAPPGGLRVQQETQYF. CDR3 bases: TGTGCCAGCAGCTTAGCTCCACCAGGGGGATTGCGAGTTCAGCAAGAGACCCAGTACTTC.

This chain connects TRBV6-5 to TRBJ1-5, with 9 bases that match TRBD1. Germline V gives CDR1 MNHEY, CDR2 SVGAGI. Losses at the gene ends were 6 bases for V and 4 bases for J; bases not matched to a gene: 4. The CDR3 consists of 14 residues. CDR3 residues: CASSRGTGNQPQHF. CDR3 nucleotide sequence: TGTGCCAGCAGCCGCGGGACAGGGAATCAGCCCCAGCATTTT.

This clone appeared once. The CDR3 nucleotides read TGTGCCAGCTCACCACAGCAGGGTTCCGGGGAGCTGTTTTTT. Residues: CASSPQQGSGELFF. The V call is TRBV18, the J call TRBJ2-2; possibly TRBD1 for D (5 bases). Germline lookup yields CDR1 KGHSH and CDR2 LQKENI. The ends were cut back, 1 base at V and 6 bases at J, with 9 bases in the middle. The CDR3 runs to 14 residues.

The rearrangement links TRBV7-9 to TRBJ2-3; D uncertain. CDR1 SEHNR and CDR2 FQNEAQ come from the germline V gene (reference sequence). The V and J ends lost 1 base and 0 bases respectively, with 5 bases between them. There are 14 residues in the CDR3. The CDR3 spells CASSLVASTDTQYF. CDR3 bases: TGTGCCAGCAGCTTAGTAGCTAGCACAGATACGCAGTATTTT. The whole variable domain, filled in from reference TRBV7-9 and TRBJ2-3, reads DTGVSQNPRHKITKRGQNVTFRCDPISEHNRLYWYRQTLGQGPEFLTYFQNEAQLEKSRLLSDRFSAERPKGSFSTLEIQRTEQGDSAMYLCASSLVASTDTQYFGPGTRLTVL.

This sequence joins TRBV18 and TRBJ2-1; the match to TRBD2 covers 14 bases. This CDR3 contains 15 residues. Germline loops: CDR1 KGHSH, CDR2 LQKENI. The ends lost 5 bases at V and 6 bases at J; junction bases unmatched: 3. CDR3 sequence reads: CASSTGLAGANEQFF. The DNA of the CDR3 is TGTGCCAGCTCAACGGGACTAGCGGGAGCCAATGAGCAGTTCTTC.

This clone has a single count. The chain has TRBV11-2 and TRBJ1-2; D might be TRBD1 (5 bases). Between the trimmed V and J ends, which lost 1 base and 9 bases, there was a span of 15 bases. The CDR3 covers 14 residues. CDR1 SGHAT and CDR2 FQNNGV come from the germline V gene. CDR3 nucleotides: TGTGCCAGCAGCTTAGGGACAAGCTTTCTTAGCTACACCTTC. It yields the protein CASSLGTSFLSYTF.

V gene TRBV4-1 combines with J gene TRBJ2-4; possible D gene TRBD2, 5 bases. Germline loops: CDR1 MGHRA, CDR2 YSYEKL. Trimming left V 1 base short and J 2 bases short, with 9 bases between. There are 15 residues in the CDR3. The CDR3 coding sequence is TGCGCCAGCAGCCAAGTTGAGGGATCCAAAAACATTCAGTACTTC. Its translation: CASSQVEGSKNIQYF.

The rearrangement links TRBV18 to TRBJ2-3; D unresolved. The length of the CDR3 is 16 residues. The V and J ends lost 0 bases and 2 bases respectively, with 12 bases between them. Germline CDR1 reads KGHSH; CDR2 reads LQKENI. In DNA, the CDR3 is TGTGCCAGCTCACCACCAAGCCGCGGATACACAGATACGCAGTATTTT. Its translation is CASSPPSRGYTDTQYF. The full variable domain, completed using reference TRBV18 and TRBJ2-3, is NAGVMQNPRHLVRRRGQEARLRCSPMKGHSHVYWYRQLPEEGLKFMVYLQKENIIDESGMPKERFSAEFPKEGPSILRIQQVVRGDSAAYFCASSPPSRGYTDTQYFGPGTRLTVL.

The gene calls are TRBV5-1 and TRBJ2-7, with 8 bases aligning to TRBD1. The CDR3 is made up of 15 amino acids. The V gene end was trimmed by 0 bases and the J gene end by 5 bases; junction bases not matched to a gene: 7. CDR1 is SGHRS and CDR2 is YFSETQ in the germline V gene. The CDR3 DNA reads TGCGCCAGCAGCTTGGTCAGGGGGCGAATGGACGAGCAGTACTTC. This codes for CASSLVRGRMDEQYF.